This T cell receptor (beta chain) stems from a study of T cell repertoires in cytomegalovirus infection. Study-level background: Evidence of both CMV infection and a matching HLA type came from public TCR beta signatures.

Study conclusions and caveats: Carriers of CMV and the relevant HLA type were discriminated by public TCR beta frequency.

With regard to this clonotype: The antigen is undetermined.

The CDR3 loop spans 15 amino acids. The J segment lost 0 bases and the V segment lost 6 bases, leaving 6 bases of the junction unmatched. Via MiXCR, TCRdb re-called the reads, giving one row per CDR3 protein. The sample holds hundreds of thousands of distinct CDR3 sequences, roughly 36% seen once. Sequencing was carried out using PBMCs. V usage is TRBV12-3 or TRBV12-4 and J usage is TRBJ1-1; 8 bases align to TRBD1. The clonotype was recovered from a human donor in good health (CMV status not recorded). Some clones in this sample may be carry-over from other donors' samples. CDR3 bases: TGTGCCAGCAGCCGACAGGGGCAGATGAACACTGAAGCTTTCTTT. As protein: CASSRQGQMNTEAFF.